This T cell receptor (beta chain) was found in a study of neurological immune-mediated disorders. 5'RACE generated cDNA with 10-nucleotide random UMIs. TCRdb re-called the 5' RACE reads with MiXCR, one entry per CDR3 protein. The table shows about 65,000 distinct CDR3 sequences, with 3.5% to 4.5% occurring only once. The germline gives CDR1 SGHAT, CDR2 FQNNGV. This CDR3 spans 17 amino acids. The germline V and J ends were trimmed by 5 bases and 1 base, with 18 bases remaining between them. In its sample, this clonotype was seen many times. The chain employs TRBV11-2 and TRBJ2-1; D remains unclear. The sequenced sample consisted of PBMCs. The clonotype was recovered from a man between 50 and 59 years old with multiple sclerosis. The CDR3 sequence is CASSPLRPVFSYNEQFF. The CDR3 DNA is TGTGCCAGCAGCCCATTACGGCCTGTTTTTTCCTACAATGAGCAGTTCTTC.